The next 4 T cell receptor beta chains were all read from a single sample in a study of shared clonotypes between healthy human individuals. Clones were read by immunoSEQ multiplex PCR, and TCRdb kept only the in-frame ones, dropping some. The data contain about 980,000 clones, 60% to 85% of them singletons. Sequencing input: memory CD4+ T cells sorted from blood. Subset of the sample: CD45RA-negative fraction. These receptors came from a man younger than 35 in good health.

This chain links TRBV9 with TRBJ2-3, with D possibly TRBD2 on 5 matching bases. CDR3 length: 14 amino acids. V was trimmed by 4 bases and J by 2 bases, leaving 11 bases between them. The germline gives CDR1 SGDLS, CDR2 YYNGEE. CDR3 nucleotides: TGTGCCAGCAGCCGGGGAATCGACACAGATACGCAGTATTTT. Translating gives CASSRGIDTDTQYF.

In this sample, this clone turned up a few times. The chain combines TRBV7-9 with TRBJ1-6; D is uncertain. Trimming left V 2 bases short and J 17 bases short, with 10 bases between. The V gene's germline CDR1 is SEHNR and CDR2 FQNEAQ (reference sequence). The CDR3 spans 11 residues. The CDR3 nucleotides read TGTGCCAGCAGCTTAAATTCCGTTATCCACTTT. Encoded protein: CASSLNSVIHF.

This sequence joins TRBV28 and TRBJ1-5; perhaps TRBD1 as D (6 bases). Germline-derived CDR1 and CDR2 are MDHEN and SYDVKM. This CDR3 comprises 13 residues. Trimming shortened V by 3 bases and J by 6 bases, and 9 bases separated the two germline ends. The CDR3: CASSFRGGQPQHF. The CDR3 DNA reads as TGTGCCAGCAGTTTCAGGGGAGGTCAGCCCCAGCATTTT. Based on the CDR3 plus reference TRBV28 and TRBJ1-5, the full variable domain is DVKVTQSSRYLVKRTGEKVFLECVQDMDHENMFWYRQDPGLGLRLIYFSYDVKMKEKGDIPEGYSVSREKKERFSLILESASTNQTSMYLCASSFRGGQPQHFGDGTRLSIL.

This chain uses TRBV2 with TRBJ1-1; 8 bases map to TRBD1. V lost 5 bases to trimming and J lost 5 bases; unmatched junction nucleotides: 7. The CDR3 extends over 14 amino acids. Germline values: CDR1 SNHLY, CDR2 FYNNEI. Here the CDR3 reads CASSLDRVGTEAFF. Written as DNA, the CDR3 is TGTGCCAGCAGTTTGGACAGGGTGGGAACTGAAGCTTTCTTT.